Listed below are T cell receptor beta chains from one sample, sequenced in a study of shared clonotypes between healthy human individuals. The data were produced by immunoSEQ multiplex PCR, yet TCRdb's version contains in-frame clones alone and is incomplete. This sample has roughly 700,000 clones, with about 90% found just once. Sequencing input: memory CD8+ T cells from PBMCs. The origin of the receptors is a man aged 18-30 years in good health. Some clones in this sample may be carry-over from other donors' samples. Both conserved end residues are part of each CDR3. Fields, in order: V gene, J gene, D gene, clone size, CDR3 DNA, CDR3 protein. The D gene is left open where the match is weak. Clone size is given for some rows only: seen once, a few or many times, or a class if the clone is expanded.

TRBV6-5	TRBJ2-2	TRBD1	many	TGTGCCAGCAGTATTACCGGGACAGAGACCGGGGAGCTGTTTTTT	CASSITGTETGELFF
TRBV4-3	TRBJ2-7	-	-	TGCGCCAGCAGCCCGGGACTCCTTTCCTACGAGCAGTACTTC	CASSPGLLSYEQYF
TRBV10-3	TRBJ1-1	-	-	TGTGCCATCAGTGAGCGGGAAGGGGTATACACTGAAGCTTTCTTT	CAISEREGVYTEAFF
TRBV9	TRBJ2-1	-	-	TGTGCCAGCAGCGCCTTCCGGGAGAACAATGAGCAGTTCTTC	CASSAFRENNEQFF
TRBV6-1	TRBJ2-7	-	-	TGTGCCAGCAGACACAAGGGGACATTCTACGAGCAGTACTTC	CASRHKGTFYEQYF
TRBV29-1	TRBJ2-1	TRBD2	-	TGCAGCGTTTCTAGCGGGAGCTCCTACAATGAGCAGTTCTTC	CSVSSGSSYNEQFF
TRBV27	TRBJ2-1	TRBD2	-	TGTGCCAGCTGGACTAGCGGGAGGCCCAATGAGCAGTTCTTC	CASWTSGRPNEQFF
TRBV4-1	TRBJ2-1	-	-	TGCGCCAGCAGCCAAGTCGCTCGGACCGAAAACAATGAGCAGTTCTTC	CASSQVARTENNEQFF
TRBV12-5	TRBJ2-5	-	-	TGTGCTAGTGGTTTGGCGGTGAAGTCTCAAGAGACCCAGTACTTC	CASGLAVKSQETQYF
TRBV6-1	TRBJ2-3	-	-	TGTGCCAGCAGTGAAGCTCTTTTTTTGACAGATACGCAGTATTTT	CASSEALFLTDTQYF
TRBV4-1	TRBJ1-2	-	many	TGCGCCAGCAGCCAAGGATGGGCAGGCTTGGATGGCTACACCTTC	CASSQGWAGLDGYTF
TRBV9	TRBJ1-2	-	-	TGTGCCAGCAGCGTAGGGGAGAGGGGAAAAGATGGCTACACCTTC	CASSVGERGKDGYTF
TRBV5-1	TRBJ2-7	TRBD1	-	TGCGCCAGCACCCCGACAGGGGACTACGAGCAGTACTTC	CASTPTGDYEQYF
TRBV9	TRBJ2-1	TRBD1	-	TGTGCCAGCAGCGTAGCCGGGACAGGGGGTAGCAATGAGCAGTTCTTC	CASSVAGTGGSNEQFF
TRBV19	TRBJ1-1	TRBD1	-	TGTGCCAGTAGTATAGATAGGGACAGGGCGGCCACTGAAGCTTTCTTT	CASSIDRDRAATEAFF
TRBV9	TRBJ2-7	TRBD1	-	TGTGCCAGCAGCGTAGCCGGGACAGGGGTCTACGAGCAGTACTTC	CASSVAGTGVYEQYF
TRBV7-9	TRBJ2-7	-	-	TGTGCCAGCAGCTTAAGGGGGGATGGCGAGCAGTACTTC	CASSLRGDGEQYF